The 29 T cell receptor beta chains given below trace back to one sample, sequenced in a study of shared clonotypes between healthy human individuals. Sequenced by immunoSEQ multiplex PCR; TCRdb stores in-frame clones only, minus some. Of about 1 million clones in the sample, around 74% were seen once. Input material: memory CD4+ T cells sorted from blood. Specified subset: CD45RA-negative fraction. The receptors stem from a man between 18 and 35 years old in good health.

Concerning this clone: A much larger clonotype is one base distant, so this may be a read error. The V call is TRBV5-6, the J call TRBJ2-5; TRBD2 agrees at 13 bases. The CDR3 runs 17 residues. With 2 bases clipped from V and 8 bases from J, the junction kept 12 bases outside the gene matches. Germline CDR1 reads SGHDT; CDR2 reads YYEEEE. The chain's CDR3 is CASSLDGLAGVLRTQYF. The CDR3 bases are TGTGCCAGCAGCTTAGATGGACTAGCGGGGGTGTTGAGAACCCAGTACTTC.

In its sample, this clone was seen a few times. V is TRBV6-6 and J is TRBJ2-1, with 11 bases lining up with TRBD2. V dropped 8 bases and J dropped 9; count of bases not matched to a gene: 12. Germline V CDR1 and CDR2: MNHNY, SVGAGI (reference sequence). There are 15 residues in the CDR3. This chain's CDR3 is CASRGTSGREGEQFF. In nucleotides, the CDR3 is TGTGCCAGCCGAGGGACTAGCGGAAGAGAGGGTGAGCAGTTCTTC.

The chain couples TRBV11-1 to TRBJ2-1; D might be TRBD1 (6 bases). Germline CDR1 is SGHAT and CDR2 is FQDESV (reference sequence). The CDR3 is 15 amino acids. V was cut by 2 bases and J by 3 bases, with 11 bases left in between. The CDR3 loop reads CASSLLGQYYNEQFF. Written as DNA, the CDR3 is TGTGCCAGCAGCTTACTAGGACAGTACTACAATGAGCAGTTCTTC. Full variable domain (rest looked up from reference TRBV11-1 and TRBJ2-1): EAEVAQSPRYKITEKSQAVAFWCDPISGHATLYWYRQILGQGPELLVQFQDESVVDDSQLPKDRFSAERLKGVDSTLKIQPAELGDSAMYLCASSLLGQYYNEQFFGPGTRLTVL.

The CDR3 spells CASTGFGSSYNQPQHF. The CDR3 DNA reads as TGTGCCAGTACCGGATTCGGTAGCAGCTACAATCAGCCCCAGCATTTT. The chain joins TRBV19 to TRBJ1-5; D remains ambiguous. The germline CDR1 and CDR2 sequences are LNHDA and SQIVND (reference sequence). The CDR3 totals 16 residues. The V end lost 7 bases, the J end lost 3 bases, and 19 bases lay between the germline ends. The entire variable domain, with the rest obtained from reference TRBV19 and TRBJ1-5, is as follows: DGGITQSPKYLFRKEGQNVTLSCEQNLNHDAMYWYRQDPGQGLRLIYYSQIVNDFQKGDIAEGYSVSREKKESFPLTVTSAQKNPTAFYLCASTGFGSSYNQPQHFGDGTRLSIL.

The chain combines TRBV7-3 with TRBJ1-1, with no clear D. The CDR3 runs 11 residues. Germline V gives CDR1 SGHTA, CDR2 FQGTGA. The ends were cut back, 3 bases at V and 8 bases at J, with 7 bases in the middle. In DNA, the CDR3 is TGTGCCAGCAGCTTTGGGAGGGAAGCTTTCTTT. Translation: CASSFGREAFF.

In its sample, this clone was seen many times. The CDR3 spells CASSKGGMGSGELFF. In DNA, the CDR3 is TGTGCCAGTAGTAAAGGGGGAATGGGCAGCGGGGAGCTGTTTTTT. J is TRBJ2-2 and V is TRBV19; D might be TRBD1 (6 bases). The CDR3 has 15 residues. Trimming stripped 4 bases from V and 7 bases from J, with 16 bases between. Germline loops: CDR1 LNHDA, CDR2 SQIVND (reference sequence).

V usage is TRBV9 and J usage is TRBJ1-2; no clear D gene. V was trimmed by 0 bases and J by 8 bases, leaving 23 bases between them. Per the germline V gene, CDR1 is SGDLS and CDR2 is YYNGEE. There are 17 residues in the CDR3. CDR3 DNA: TGTGCCAGCAGCGTAGAGGGCAGGCGGTTCCCTCTAAAGGGCTACACCTTC. This codes for CASSVEGRRFPLKGYTF.

The rearrangement joins TRBV23-1 to TRBJ2-7; D is ambiguous. TRBV23-1 is labeled an ORF, and its function is uncertain. CDR3 length: 18 residues. Trimming removed 1 base from V and 2 bases from J, with 21 bases in between. The CDR3 reads CASSQLNPLQHIPYEQYF. CDR3 DNA: TGCGCCAGCAGTCAATTAAACCCCCTCCAGCACATCCCCTACGAGCAGTACTTC.

V and J are TRBV4-1 and TRBJ2-7; TRBD1 might be the D (7 bases). Trimming removed 0 bases from V and 5 bases from J, with 14 bases in between. The CDR3 is made up of 15 amino acids. CDR1 and CDR2 from the germline V gene are MGHRA and YSYEKL. The CDR3 DNA follows: TGCGCCAGCAGCCAAGATGAGCCAGGGGGGAACGAGCAGTACTTC. Translating gives CASSQDEPGGNEQYF.

This rearrangement joins TRBV6-5 to TRBJ1-1, with D possibly TRBD1 on 5 matching bases. Germline V lookup: CDR1 MNHEY, CDR2 SVGAGI. CDR3 length: 16 residues. Trimming stripped 0 bases from V and 4 bases from J, with 15 bases between. CDR3 amino acids: CASSYSSRGPTTEAFF. The CDR3 bases are TGTGCCAGCAGTTACTCGAGTAGGGGCCCCACCACTGAAGCTTTCTTT.

The chain uses TRBV14 and TRBJ1-1, with a weak D call TRBD1 (5 bases). Germline values: CDR1 SGHDN, CDR2 FVKESK. V was cut by 4 bases and J by 1 base, with 16 bases left in between. The CDR3 runs 16 residues. The DNA for the CDR3 is TGTGCCAGCAGCCCTCCTAGAGGGGAAGGGAACACTGAAGCTTTCTTT. This gives the protein CASSPPRGEGNTEAFF. Variable domain in full (rest from reference TRBV14 and TRBJ1-1): EAGVTQFPSHSVIEKGQTVTLRCDPISGHDNLYWYRRVMGKEIKFLLHFVKESKQDESGMPNNRFLAERTGGTYSTLKVQPAELEDSGVYFCASSPPRGEGNTEAFFGQGTRLTVV.

This clone was detected ten times or more. The CDR3 DNA sequence: TGTGCCAGCAACTATGATAGACAGTTTCCCTACGAGCAGTACTTC. Its protein is CASNYDRQFPYEQYF. The chain joins TRBV5-6 to TRBJ2-7, with D perhaps matching TRBD1 (5 bases). CDR1 is SGHDT, CDR2 YYEEEE, per germline. Trimming took 6 bases from V and 2 from J, leaving 18 bases between them. The CDR3 spans 15 residues.

The chain employs TRBV4-3 and TRBJ2-1, with TRBD2 matching over 7 bases. V dropped 4 bases and J dropped 0; count of bases not matched to a gene: 9. CDR3 length: 17 amino acids. Germline V gene lookup returns CDR1 LGHNA and CDR2 YSLEER. The CDR3 loop reads CASSRALASYSYNEQFF. CDR3 DNA: TGCGCCAGCAGCCGCGCACTAGCGTCTTACTCCTACAATGAGCAGTTCTTC.

This clone was found a few times. The chain couples TRBV11-3 to TRBJ2-2; a possible D gene is TRBD2 (5 bases). CDR3 length equals 12 residues. Trimming left V 4 bases short and J 8 bases short, with 8 bases between. Germline-derived CDR1 and CDR2 are SGHNT and YENEEA. The CDR3 is CASSSTGGELFF. The CDR3 DNA sequence: TGTGCCAGCAGCTCCACGGGAGGGGAGCTGTTTTTT.

This sequence joins TRBV30 and TRBJ2-1, with D unresolved. The CDR3 runs 16 residues. V was cut by 3 bases and J by 0 bases, with 15 bases left in between. Germline V gives CDR1 GTSNPN, CDR2 SVGIG (reference sequence). The CDR3, as DNA: TGTGCCTGGAGCCTAGGGCTAGTGAGCTCCTACAATGAGCAGTTCTTC. Translation: CAWSLGLVSSYNEQFF.

This clone was picked up one time. This sequence joins TRBV13 and TRBJ2-7, with TRBD2 matching 14 bases. CDR3 length equals 17 residues. The junction had 20 bases not matched to a gene; V was cut back by 6 bases and J by 13 bases. Germline V lookup: CDR1 PRHDT, CDR2 FYEKMQ (reference sequence). The CDR3 region is CASSFRTSGRTYTSVYF. Here the CDR3 DNA reads TGTGCCAGCAGTTTCCGGACTAGCGGGAGGACGTATACGAGCGTTTACTTC. The variable domain in full, completed from reference TRBV13 and TRBJ2-7, reads AAGVIQSPRHLIKEKRETATLKCYPIPRHDTVYWYQQGPGQDPQFLISFYEKMQSDKGSIPDRFSAQQFSDYHSELNMSSLELGDSALYFCASSFRTSGRTYTSVYFGPGTRLTVT.

The chain uses TRBV6-5 and TRBJ1-3, with a weak D call TRBD1 (6 bases). The CDR3 is 15 amino acids. The germline gives CDR1 MNHEY, CDR2 SVGAGI. Trimming took 0 bases from V and 6 from J, leaving 12 bases between them. CDR3 sequence (DNA): TGTGCCAGCAGTTACTCGAAGGGGGGGATAAACACCATATATTTT. It translates to CASSYSKGGINTIYF.

The chain uses TRBV5-4 and TRBJ2-3; D assignment may be TRBD1 or TRBD2 (6 bases each). V lost 4 bases and J 0 bases, leaving 12 bases between the germline ends. The length of the CDR3 is 15 residues. Germline-derived CDR1 and CDR2 are SGHNT and YYREEE (reference sequence). For the CDR3, the DNA is TGTGCCAGCAGCCCCGGGGGCGGTAGCACAGATACGCAGTATTTT. Translation gives CASSPGGGSTDTQYF.

The rearrangement joins TRBV7-8 to TRBJ2-1, with D uncertain. The CDR3 covers 14 residues. CDR1 and CDR2 (germline): SGHVS, FQNEAQ. Trimming took 1 base from V and 2 from J, leaving 6 bases between them. CDR3 coding DNA: TGTGCCAGCAGCTTAGACGTGACCTACAATGAGCAGTTCTTC. This translates into CASSLDVTYNEQFF. The full variable domain, in which reference TRBV7-8 and TRBJ2-1 provide the parts outside the CDR3, is GAGVSQSPRYKVAKRGQDVALRCDPISGHVSLFWYQQALGQGPEFLTYFQNEAQLDKSGLPSDRFFAERPEGSVSTLKIQRTQQEDSAVYLCASSLDVTYNEQFFGPGTRLTVL.

This chain links TRBV19 with TRBJ2-5; D assignment may be TRBD1 or TRBD2 (5 bases each). The ends were cut back, 3 bases at V and 5 bases at J, with 7 bases in the middle. Germline CDR1 LNHDA, CDR2 SQIVND (reference sequence). This CDR3 region has 12 residues. The CDR3 region is CASSIWGETQYF. In DNA form, the CDR3 reads TGTGCCAGTAGTATCTGGGGGGAGACCCAGTACTTC.

The chain couples TRBV4-2 to TRBJ1-1, with unresolved D. The CDR3 spans 14 residues. Trimming stripped 0 bases from V and 1 base from J, with 6 bases between. Germline CDR1 is LGHNA and CDR2 is YNFKEQ. This chain's CDR3 is CASSQEGKNTEAFF. The CDR3 DNA reads as TGTGCCAGCAGCCAAGAAGGCAAGAACACTGAAGCTTTCTTT.

This chain uses TRBV27 with TRBJ2-3; 7 bases map to TRBD2. This CDR3 has 17 amino acids. Germline V lookup: CDR1 MNHEY, CDR2 SMNVEV (reference sequence). V gave up 2 bases and J gave up 0 bases; unmatched junction bases: 8. The CDR3 sequence: CASSLRLSSGSTDTQYF. The CDR3 nucleotides read TGTGCCAGCAGTTTACGACTATCTAGCGGAAGCACAGATACGCAGTATTTT.

This clone came up once. The chain links TRBV10-3 to TRBJ2-5, with D hard to call. The germline V gene has CDR1 ENHRY and CDR2 SYGVKD. This CDR3 contains 13 residues. V lost 10 bases to trimming and J lost 2 bases, with 14 bases between them. The CDR3 DNA follows: TGTGCCACAGAGACGACACGACAAGAGACCCAGTACTTC. Translating gives CATETTRQETQYF.

V is TRBV19 and J is TRBJ1-1; tentatively, D is TRBD1 (5 bases). The germline V and J ends were trimmed by 4 bases and 0 bases, with 15 bases remaining between them. The CDR3 runs to 16 residues. From germline, CDR1 is LNHDA and CDR2 SQIVND (reference sequence). CDR3 in amino acids: CASSTRSGPVNTEAFF. In DNA, the CDR3 is TGTGCCAGTAGTACCCGTTCAGGGCCAGTGAACACTGAAGCTTTCTTT.

This chain joins TRBV30 and TRBJ2-7, with D uncertain. V lost 0 bases to trimming and J lost 6 bases, with 12 bases between them. Germline lookup yields CDR1 GTSNPN and CDR2 SVGIG (reference sequence). This CDR3 has 13 residues. The CDR3 reads CAWSVGLSGEQYF. The CDR3 DNA is TGTGCCTGGAGTGTAGGTCTTTCGGGCGAGCAGTACTTC.

J is TRBJ1-5 and V is TRBV7-2; D unresolved. The CDR3 consists of 12 residues. Germline-derived CDR1 and CDR2 are SGHTA and FQGNSA. V lost 4 bases and J lost 4, with 5 bases in between. The chain's CDR3 is CASSYYNQPQHF. In DNA, the CDR3 is TGTGCCAGCAGCTACTATAATCAGCCCCAGCATTTT.

This clone was found many times. In the same sample, other DNA sequences code for this CDR3. The chain uses TRBV5-1 and TRBJ1-1, with D uncertain. There are 14 residues in the CDR3. V was trimmed by 0 bases and J by 0 bases, leaving 6 bases between them. Germline V gene sequence: CDR1 SGHRS, CDR2 YFSETQ. The CDR3 coding sequence is TGCGCCAGCAGCTTGGGGCAGATGAACACTGAAGCTTTCTTT. Translated: CASSLGQMNTEAFF.

The chain has TRBV7-9 and TRBJ2-7; D is undetermined. Trimming cost V 0 bases and J 4 bases, with 10 bases left between them. CDR1 is SEHNR, CDR2 FQNEAQ, per germline (reference sequence). CDR3 size: 14 residues. DNA of the CDR3: TGTGCCAGCAGCTTAGCCCCGCACGGATACGAGCAGTACTTC. This translates into CASSLAPHGYEQYF.

In nucleotides, the CDR3 is TGTGCCTGGAACAGAGAATCCACAGATACGCAGTATTTT. Translated: CAWNRESTDTQYF. This chain joins TRBV30 and TRBJ2-3; D gene ambiguous. This CDR3 spans 13 amino acids. The V and J ends lost 4 bases and 2 bases respectively, with 10 bases between them. Looked up from germline, CDR1 is GTSNPN and CDR2 is SVGIG (reference sequence).